This is a list of T cell receptor beta chains from one sample in a study of blood T cell repertoires in COVID-19. Sequencing was performed with immunoSEQ multiplex PCR; in TCRdb, only in-frame clones are kept and a portion is missing. The sample has fewer than 85,000 clones, over 70% seen once; the top ten hold approximately 15%. Sequencing was done on a sample of peripheral blood. These receptors all stem from a woman aged 55-75 years with acute or convalescent COVID-19. The conserved cysteine and the conserved F or W are not part of the CDR3 here.

>TRBJ1-1|TRBV7-9
ASSLGGHLNTEAF
>TRBJ1-1|TRBV19
ASSVGQGSFMNTEAF
>TRBJ2-5|TRBV5-4
ASSLGRDGETQY
>TRBJ2-5|TRBV5-4
ASSLGLGLETQY
>TRBJ1-2|TRBV27
AGSWGRGGRYGYT
>TRBJ1-2|TRBV20-1
SARDQADYT
>TRBJ1-2|TRBV6-5
ASRSRGDSFYGYT
>TRBJ2-5|TRBV2
ASEARGETQY
>TRBJ2-1|TRBV7-9
ASQTGGRNEQF
>TRBJ1-2|TRBV7-8
ASSPTPGTGSSYGYT
>TRBJ1-2|TRBV5-4
ASSLGGLRRDGYT
>TRBJ2-5|TRBV7-9
ASSLVRETQY
>TRBJ1-1|TRBV27
ASSYRVQANTEAF
>TRBJ1-1|TRBV5-1
ASSLVGRGLWTEAF
>TRBJ1-6|TRBV3-1/TRBV3-2
ASSQESSPLH
>TRBJ2-3|TRBV9
ASSVGQVATDTQY
>TRBJ2-1|TRBV12-3/TRBV12-4
ASSLTREQF
>TRBJ2-2|TRBV3-1/TRBV3-2
ASSQPDRTGELF
>TRBJ1-2|TRBV19
ASSIPSGRGYGYT
>TRBJ2-1|TRBV6-2/TRBV6-3
ASSYVRDEQF
>TRBJ1-6|TRBV3-1/TRBV3-2
ASSQQGGVHSPLH
>TRBJ1-5|TRBV6-2/TRBV6-3
ASSYRQGQGPYSNQPQH
>TRBJ1-1|TRBV9
ASSALHIEGVRTEAF
>TRBJ2-7|TRBV5-4
ASSFLAGPYEQY
>TRBJ2-4|TRBV6-6
ASRPLGLPRTIQY
>TRBJ2-3|TRBV7-3
ASSLGTGYSGSTDTQY
>TRBJ1-1|TRBV6-4
ASSSQGFNSLNTEAF
>TRBJ2-1|TRBV10-3
AISEDGAAYNEQF
>TRBJ1-1|TRBV3-1/TRBV3-2
ASGLWGLGTEAF
>TRBJ2-1|TRBV11-3
ASSSGLAGAGEQF
>TRBJ2-7|TRBV5-1
ASSRQGETYEQY
>TRBJ2-1|TRBV27
ASSSLTPLRQF
>TRBJ1-1|TRBV29-1
SVLGGGLNTEAF
>TRBJ2-1|TRBV5-1
ASSLVLDEQF
>TRBJ2-1|TRBV10-1
ASSEGAREQF
>TRBJ1-4|TRBV7-2
ASSYGQGLGVEKLF
>TRBJ1-3|TRBV30
AWSGQDLRGNTIY
>TRBJ2-3|TRBV4-2
ASSQSRDSTDTQY
>TRBJ1-1|TRBV19
ASSSIDSMNTEAF
>TRBJ1-5|TRBV14
ASSGTLGNQPQH
>TRBJ1-4|TRBV19
ASTRDSSEKLF
>TRBJ2-3|TRBV4-1
ASSQEPSGAAPQY
>TRBJ1-2|TRBV12-2
ASRLWSPANYGYT
>TRBJ2-7|TRBV9
ASSVRRDSYEQY
>TRBJ1-3|TRBV19
ASSIRPQGLGSGNTIY
>TRBJ1-1|TRBV5-4
ASSLRAGNTEAF
>TRBJ1-5|TRBV5-6
ASSPGQGGQPQH
>TRBJ1-5|TRBV2
ASSERDRANQPQH
>TRBJ1-6|TRBV6-2/TRBV6-3
ASSLRQYNSPLH
>TRBJ2-2|TRBV7-2
ASSPIAGSNTGELF
>TRBJ1-2|TRBV18
ASSPRQGAEPGHGYT
>TRBJ2-7|TRBV20-1
SASGQGGYEQY
>TRBJ2-1|TRBV12-3/TRBV12-4
ATGTGGGEQF
>TRBJ1-2|TRBV7-8
ASSLKYRRGQGATNYGYT
>TRBJ2-4|TRBV5-1
ASSLLAGPGSIQY
>TRBJ2-1|TRBV9
ASSVVSGAAYNEQF